This T cell receptor (beta chain) was profiled in a study of T cell repertoires in cytomegalovirus infection. Study-wide background: CMV epitopes that were recently identified and HLA-C-restricted were used alongside well-studied HLA-B-restricted ones. Matching HLA type, along with CMV infection, was indicated by public TCR beta signatures.

TCRdb reprocessed the reads via MiXCR and lists one record per CDR3 protein. Of about 830,000 distinct CDR3 sequences listed, about 31% were seen once; the top ten hold around 12%. With 8 bases removed from V and 2 bases from J, the gap between germline ends came to 9 bases. CDR3 length: 13 amino acids. CDR1 is SEHNR and CDR2 is FQNEAQ in the germline V gene (reference sequence). Study conclusions and caveats: The cumulative frequency of public TCR beta families identified carriers of CMV plus the relevant HLA. CMV-specific TCR beta clonotypes restricted by HLA-C dominated the ex vivo response.

For this clonotype: Its cognate antigen is unknown.

This receptor was obtained from a human donor in good health (CMV status not recorded). Some clones in this sample may be carry-over from other donors' samples. The chain uses TRBV7-9 and TRBJ1-4, with D possibly TRBD1 on 6 matching bases. The sample consisted of cultured CD8+ T cells from PBMCs, taken from culture after CMV antigen stimulation. CDR3 loop: CASRGGTNEKLFF. The CDR3 DNA follows: TGTGCCAGCCGAGGGGGTACTAATGAAAAACTGTTTTTT. The full variable domain, completed using reference TRBV7-9 and TRBJ1-4, is DTGVSQNPRHKITKRGQNVTFRCDPISEHNRLYWYRQTLGQGPEFLTYFQNEAQLEKSRLLSDRFSAERPKGSFSTLEIQRTEQGDSAMYLCASRGGTNEKLFFGSGTQLSVL.